This paragraph reports one TCR beta chain. The antigen is undetermined. Sequenced by immunoSEQ multiplex PCR; TCRdb stores in-frame clones only, minus some. Here the sample spans about 76,000 clones, around 95% being singletons. The sample is drawn from a study of cytomegalovirus exposure and HLA in healthy donors. The study, taken as a whole, reports: The study labeled under 200 TCR beta chains cytomegalovirus-associated. One later analysis, an examination of the 100 to 150 validation repertoires, found that first-cohort TCR clusters tended to co-occur in them. Testing in vitro showed a few CMV-associated chains specific for CMV antigens.

Per germline, CDR1 LNHDA and CDR2 SQIVND (reference sequence). This CDR3 is built from 16 residues. Trimming pared 5 bases from V and 3 bases from J, leaving 14 bases between. Sequencing input: PBMCs. The V call is TRBV19, the J call TRBJ2-6, with D tentatively TRBD2 (6 bases). The TCR sequence derives from a woman under 30 in good health and CMV-seropositive. The CDR3 reads CASSAEGRGGANVLTF. The DNA for the CDR3 is TGTGCCAGTAGTGCGGAGGGACGTGGTGGGGCCAACGTCCTGACTTTC.